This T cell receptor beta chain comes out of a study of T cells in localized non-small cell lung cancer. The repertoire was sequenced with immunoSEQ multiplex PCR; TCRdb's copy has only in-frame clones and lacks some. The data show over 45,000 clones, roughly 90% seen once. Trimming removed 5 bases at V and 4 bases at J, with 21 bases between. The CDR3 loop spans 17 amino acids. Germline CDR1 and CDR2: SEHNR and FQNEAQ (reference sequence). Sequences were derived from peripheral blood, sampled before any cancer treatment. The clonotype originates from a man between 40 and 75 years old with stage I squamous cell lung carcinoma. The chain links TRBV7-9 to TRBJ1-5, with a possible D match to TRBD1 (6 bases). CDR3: CASSDGGGRVGNQPQHF. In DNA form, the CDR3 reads TGTGCCAGCAGCGATGGAGGGGGTAGGGTAGGAAATCAGCCCCAGCATTTT.